These T cell receptor beta chains were read from a single sample in a study of T cell responses to AZD1222 COVID-19 vaccine. TCRdb's copy holds only in-frame clones and misses some; the assay was immunoSEQ multiplex PCR. The sample has 83,000 or so clones; about 84% are singletons. Sequenced here: peripheral blood, sampled on day 0 of AZD1222 vaccination. The receptors were gathered from an adult in good health. Both conserved end residues are part of each CDR3. A D gene is named only where the DNA matches it firmly. Clone size is shown for a subset of rows, as once, few, many or a class of expanded clone.

j_call | d_call | v_call | clone_size | cdr3_aa | cdr3_nt
TRBJ2-1 | . | TRBV28 | . | CASFRMGRGSHNEQFF | TGTGCCAGCTTCCGAATGGGGAGGGGGTCCCACAATGAGCAGTTCTTC
TRBJ1-4 | . | TRBV15 | . | CATSRAPGANEKLFF | TGTGCCACCAGCAGGGCGCCGGGCGCTAATGAAAAACTGTTTTTT
TRBJ2-7 | TRBD1 | TRBV3-1/TRBV3-2 | . | CASSSGQGGRWCF | TGTGCCAGCAGCTCGGGACAGGGAGGGCGGTGGTGCTTC
TRBJ1-2 | TRBD1 | TRBV18 | . | CASSLRQGTDGYTF | TGTGCCAGCTCACTCCGACAGGGAACAGACGGCTACACCTTC
TRBJ1-2 | . | TRBV6-5 | . | CASRGGTVYGYTF | TGTGCCAGCAGGGGGGGCACCGTATATGGCTACACCTTC
TRBJ2-1 | . | TRBV15 | . | CATTRDTYNEQFF | TGTGCCACCACGCGGGACACATACAATGAGCAGTTCTTC
TRBJ1-5 | TRBD1 | TRBV4-2 | . | CASSQEGPGQGGNQPQHF | TGTGCCAGCAGCCAAGAAGGTCCGGGACAGGGGGGCAATCAGCCCCAGCATTTT
TRBJ2-1 | TRBD1 | TRBV23-1 | . | CASIPKGQGALGGSYNEQFF | TGCGCCAGCATCCCCAAGGGACAGGGGGCTCTTGGCGGCTCCTACAATGAGCAGTTCTTC
TRBJ2-5 | . | TRBV3-1/TRBV3-2 | . | CASSQQGETQYF | TGTGCCAGCAGCCAACAGGGGGAGACCCAGTACTTC
TRBJ1-1 | . | TRBV3-1/TRBV3-2 | . | CASSQWAEAFF | TGTGCCAGCAGCCAATGGGCCGAAGCTTTCTTT
TRBJ1-2 | . | TRBV13 | medium-sized | CASSPTHLGTANYGYTF | TGTGCCAGCAGCCCTACCCACCTCGGGACGGCCAACTATGGCTACACCTTC
TRBJ2-7 | . | TRBV6-5 | . | CASSPGGGTYEQYF | TGTGCCAGCAGTCCAGGGGGAGGGACCTACGAGCAGTACTTC
TRBJ2-7 | TRBD1 | TRBV27 | . | CASSLSGQGVSYEQYF | TGTGCCAGCAGTTTATCGGGACAGGGGGTTTCCTACGAGCAGTACTTC
TRBJ2-3 | . | TRBV7-7 | . | CASSFHSTDTQYF | TGTGCTAGCAGCTTCCATTCAACAGATACGCAGTATTTT
TRBJ2-3 | . | TRBV10-3 | . | CAISENTVQDTQYF | TGTGCCATCAGTGAGAATACAGTGCAAGATACGCAGTATTTT
TRBJ1-2 | TRBD1 | TRBV5-1 | . | CASNSGTGVNYGYTF | TGCGCCAGCAACAGCGGGACAGGGGTGAACTATGGCTACACCTTC
TRBJ1-1 | . | TRBV5-1 | . | CASSLLTENTEAFF | TGCGCCAGCAGCTTACTAACAGAGAACACTGAAGCTTTCTTT
TRBJ2-7 | TRBD2 | TRBV28 | many | CASSLYRASGSYEQYF | TGTGCCAGCAGTTTATACCGGGCTAGCGGATCCTACGAGCAGTACTTC